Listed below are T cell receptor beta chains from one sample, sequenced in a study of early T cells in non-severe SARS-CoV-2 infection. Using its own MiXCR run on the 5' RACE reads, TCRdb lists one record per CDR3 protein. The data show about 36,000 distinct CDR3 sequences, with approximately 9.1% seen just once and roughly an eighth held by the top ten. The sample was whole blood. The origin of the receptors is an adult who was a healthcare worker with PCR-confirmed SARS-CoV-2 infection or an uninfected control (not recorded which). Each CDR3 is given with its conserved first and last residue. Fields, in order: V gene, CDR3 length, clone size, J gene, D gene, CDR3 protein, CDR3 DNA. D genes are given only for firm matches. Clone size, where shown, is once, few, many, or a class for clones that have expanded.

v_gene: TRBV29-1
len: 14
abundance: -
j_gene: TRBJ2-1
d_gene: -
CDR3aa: CSVRDDAWGNEQFF
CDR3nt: TGCAGCGTGCGGGACGACGCCTGGGGCAATGAGCAGTTCTTC

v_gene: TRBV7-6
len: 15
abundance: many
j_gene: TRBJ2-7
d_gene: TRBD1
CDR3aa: CASSFGQGSGYEQYF
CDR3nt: TGTGCCAGCAGCTTTGGACAGGGCAGTGGCTACGAGCAGTACTTC

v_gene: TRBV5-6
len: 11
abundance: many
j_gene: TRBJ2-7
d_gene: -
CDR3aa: CASHTNYEQYF
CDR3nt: TGTGCCAGCCACACAAACTACGAGCAGTACTTC

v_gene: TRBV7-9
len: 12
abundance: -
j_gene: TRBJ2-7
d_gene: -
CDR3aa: CASSFQAYEQYF
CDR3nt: TGTGCCAGCAGCTTTCAAGCATACGAGCAGTACTTC

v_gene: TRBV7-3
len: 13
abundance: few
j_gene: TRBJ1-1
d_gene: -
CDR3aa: CASSLHINTEAFF
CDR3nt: TGTGCCAGCAGCTTACACATAAACACTGAAGCTTTCTTT

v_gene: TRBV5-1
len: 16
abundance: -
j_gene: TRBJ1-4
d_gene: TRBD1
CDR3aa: CASSLGPGTGEEKLFF
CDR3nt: TGCGCCAGCAGCTTGGGACCGGGGACAGGGGAAGAAAAACTGTTTTTT

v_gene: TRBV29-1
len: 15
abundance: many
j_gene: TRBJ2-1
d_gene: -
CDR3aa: CSVEALSYWDNEQFF
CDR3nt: TGCAGCGTTGAGGCTTTGTCCTACTGGGACAATGAGCAGTTCTTC

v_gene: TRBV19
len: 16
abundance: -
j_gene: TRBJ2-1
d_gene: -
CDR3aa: CASSIDQGLGLREQFF
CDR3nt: TGTGCCAGTAGTATAGATCAGGGTCTAGGACTCCGAGAGCAGTTCTTC

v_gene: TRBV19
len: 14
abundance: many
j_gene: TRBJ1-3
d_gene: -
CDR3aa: CASTQQSSGNTIYF
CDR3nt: TGTGCCAGTACCCAACAGAGCTCTGGAAACACCATATATTTT

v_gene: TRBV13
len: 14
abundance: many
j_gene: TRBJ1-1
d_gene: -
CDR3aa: CASSGPSPTIEAFF
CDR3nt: TGTGCCAGCAGCGGCCCCTCGCCGACGATTGAAGCTTTCTTT

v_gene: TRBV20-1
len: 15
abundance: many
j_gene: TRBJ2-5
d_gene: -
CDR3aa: CSARDTPPREETQYF
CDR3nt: TGCAGTGCTAGAGACACTCCACCCCGGGAGGAGACCCAGTACTTC

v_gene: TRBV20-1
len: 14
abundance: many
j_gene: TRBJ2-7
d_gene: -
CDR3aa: CSAPSYTGTHEQYF
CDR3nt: TGCAGTGCCCCTTCCTATACAGGGACCCACGAGCAGTACTTC

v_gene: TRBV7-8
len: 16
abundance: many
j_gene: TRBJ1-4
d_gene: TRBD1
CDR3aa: CASSLAGTGANEKLFF
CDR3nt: TGTGCCAGCAGCTTAGCGGGGACAGGCGCTAATGAAAAACTGTTTTTT

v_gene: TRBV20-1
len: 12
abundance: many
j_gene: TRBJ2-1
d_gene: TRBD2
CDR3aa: CSVGGGTNEQFF
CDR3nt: TGCAGTGTGGGCGGGGGGACAAATGAGCAGTTCTTC

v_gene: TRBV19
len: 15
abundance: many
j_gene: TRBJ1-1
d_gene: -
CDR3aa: CASSLGPTGDTEAFF
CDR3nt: TGTGCCAGTAGTCTGGGACCGACGGGGGACACTGAAGCTTTCTTT

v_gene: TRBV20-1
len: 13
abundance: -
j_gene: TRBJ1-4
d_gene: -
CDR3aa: CSARSRGYEKLFF
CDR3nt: TGCAGTGCTAGGTCCAGGGGATATGAAAAACTGTTTTTT

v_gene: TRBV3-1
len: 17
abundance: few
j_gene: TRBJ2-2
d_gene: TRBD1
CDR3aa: CASSLPTRQGGTGELFF
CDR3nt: TGTGCCAGCAGCCTCCCTACCCGACAGGGGGGCACCGGGGAGCTGTTTTTT

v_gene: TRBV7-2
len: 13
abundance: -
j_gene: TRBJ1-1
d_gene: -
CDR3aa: CASSALRGAEAFF
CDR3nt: TGTGCCAGCAGCGCCCTTCGGGGTGCTGAAGCTTTCTTT

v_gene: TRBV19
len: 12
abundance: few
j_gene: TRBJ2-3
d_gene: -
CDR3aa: CASTPDYHTQYF
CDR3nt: TGTGCCAGCACCCCGGACTACCATACGCAGTATTTT

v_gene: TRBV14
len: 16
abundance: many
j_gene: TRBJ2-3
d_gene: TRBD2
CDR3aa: CASSRAGGPLTDTQYF
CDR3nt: TGTGCCAGCAGTCGAGCGGGGGGCCCACTGACAGATACGCAGTATTTT

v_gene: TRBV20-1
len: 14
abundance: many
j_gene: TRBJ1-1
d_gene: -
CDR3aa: CSAGDGTRNTEAFF
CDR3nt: TGCAGTGCTGGAGACGGCACCCGGAACACTGAAGCTTTCTTT

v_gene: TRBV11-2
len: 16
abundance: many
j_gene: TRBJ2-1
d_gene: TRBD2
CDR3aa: CASSPQGAGGPDEQFF
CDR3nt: TGTGCCAGCAGCCCCCAAGGCGCGGGGGGGCCGGATGAGCAGTTCTTC

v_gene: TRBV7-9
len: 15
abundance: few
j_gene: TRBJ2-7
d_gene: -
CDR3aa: CASSLEAEGTYEQYF
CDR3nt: TGTGCCAGCAGCTTAGAGGCTGAGGGGACCTACGAGCAGTACTTC

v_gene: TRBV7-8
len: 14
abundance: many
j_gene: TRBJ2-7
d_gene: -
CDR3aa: CASSLGALEDEQYF
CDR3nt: TGTGCCAGCAGCTTAGGCGCTTTAGAAGACGAGCAGTACTTC

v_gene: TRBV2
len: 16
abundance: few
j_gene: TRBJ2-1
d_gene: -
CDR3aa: CASTPRAGSSYNEQFF
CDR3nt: TGTGCCAGCACCCCAAGGGCAGGGAGCTCCTACAATGAGCAGTTCTTC

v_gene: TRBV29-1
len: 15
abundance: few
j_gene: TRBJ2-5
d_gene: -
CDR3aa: CSVVWVLGAQETQYF
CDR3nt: TGCAGCGTTGTCTGGGTTCTCGGGGCCCAAGAGACCCAGTACTTC

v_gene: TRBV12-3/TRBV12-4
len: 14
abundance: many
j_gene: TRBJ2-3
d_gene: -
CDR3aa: CASSFIRAGDTQYF
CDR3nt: TGTGCCAGCAGTTTTATTAGGGCGGGAGATACGCAGTATTTT

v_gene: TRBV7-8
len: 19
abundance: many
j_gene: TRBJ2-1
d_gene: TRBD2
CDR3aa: CASSPTRGGLAGFYNEQFF
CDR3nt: TGTGCCAGCAGCCCAACAAGGGGGGGACTAGCGGGGTTCTACAATGAGCAGTTCTTC

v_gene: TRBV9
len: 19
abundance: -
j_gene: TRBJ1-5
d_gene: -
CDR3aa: CASSVGGLSRRYSNQPQHF
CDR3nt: TGTGCCAGCAGCGTAGGGGGGCTGAGTAGGAGGTATAGCAATCAGCCCCAGCATTTT

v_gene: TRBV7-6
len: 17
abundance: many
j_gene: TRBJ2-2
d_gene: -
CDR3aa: CASSLATMGRGTGELFF
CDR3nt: TGTGCCAGCAGCTTAGCGACTATGGGCCGGGGGACCGGGGAGCTGTTTTTT

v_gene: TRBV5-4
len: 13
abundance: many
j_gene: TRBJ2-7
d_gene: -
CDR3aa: CASSLDRAGEQYF
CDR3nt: TGTGCCAGCAGCTTGGACAGGGCGGGCGAGCAGTACTTC

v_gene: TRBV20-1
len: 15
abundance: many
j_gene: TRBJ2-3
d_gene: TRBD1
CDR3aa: CSARYGQGGRDTQYF
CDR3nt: TGCAGTGCTAGATACGGACAGGGTGGGAGAGATACGCAGTATTTT

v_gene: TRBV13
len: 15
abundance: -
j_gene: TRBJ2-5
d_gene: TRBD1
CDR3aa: CASSPRQGDTETQYF
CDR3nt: TGTGCCAGCAGCCCCCGACAGGGGGACACAGAGACCCAGTACTTC

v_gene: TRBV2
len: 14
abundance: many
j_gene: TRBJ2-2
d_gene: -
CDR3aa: CASSTGEATGELFF
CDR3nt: TGTGCCAGCAGCACTGGGGAGGCCACCGGGGAGCTGTTTTTT

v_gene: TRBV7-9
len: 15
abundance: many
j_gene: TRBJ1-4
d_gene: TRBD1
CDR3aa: CASSGRDRGNEKLFF
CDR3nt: TGTGCCAGCAGCGGACGGGACAGGGGTAATGAAAAACTGTTTTTT

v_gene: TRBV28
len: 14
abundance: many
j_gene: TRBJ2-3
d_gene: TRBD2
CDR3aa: CASNLAGTTDTQYF
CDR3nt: TGTGCCAGCAACCTAGCGGGGACCACGGATACGCAGTATTTT

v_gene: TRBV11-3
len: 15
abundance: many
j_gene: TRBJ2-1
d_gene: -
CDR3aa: CASSLVGGASDEQFF
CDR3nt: TGTGCCAGCAGCTTAGTTGGCGGGGCGAGCGATGAGCAGTTCTTC

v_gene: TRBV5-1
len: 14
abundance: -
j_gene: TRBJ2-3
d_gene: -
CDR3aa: CASSLVTADDTQYF
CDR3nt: TGCGCCAGCAGCTTGGTGACCGCGGACGATACGCAGTATTTT

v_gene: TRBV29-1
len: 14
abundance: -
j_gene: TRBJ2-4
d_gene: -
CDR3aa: CSSLGGNSKNIQYF
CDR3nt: TGCAGTTCTCTGGGAGGCAATTCCAAAAACATTCAGTACTTC

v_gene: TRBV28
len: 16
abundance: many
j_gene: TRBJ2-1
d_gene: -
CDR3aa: CASSFPTRARYNEQFF
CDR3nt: TGTGCCAGCAGTTTCCCAACTAGAGCTCGGTACAATGAGCAGTTCTTC

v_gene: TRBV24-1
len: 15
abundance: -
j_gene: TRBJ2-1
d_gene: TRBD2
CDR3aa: CATSDISGGAGEQFF
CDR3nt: TGTGCCACCAGTGACATAAGCGGGGGGGCCGGTGAGCAGTTCTTC

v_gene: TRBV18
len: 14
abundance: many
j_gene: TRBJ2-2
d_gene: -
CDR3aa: CASSPSGATGELFF
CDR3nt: TGTGCCAGCTCACCCTCTGGGGCTACCGGGGAGCTGTTTTTT

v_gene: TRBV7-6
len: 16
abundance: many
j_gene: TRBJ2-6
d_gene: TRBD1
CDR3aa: CASSSGQVTGANVLTF
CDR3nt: TGTGCCAGCAGCTCCGGACAGGTGACAGGGGCCAACGTCCTGACTTTC

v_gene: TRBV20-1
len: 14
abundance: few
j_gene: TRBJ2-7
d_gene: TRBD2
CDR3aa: CSAPTSGESYEQYF
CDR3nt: TGCAGTGCCCCGACTAGCGGGGAGTCCTACGAGCAGTACTTC

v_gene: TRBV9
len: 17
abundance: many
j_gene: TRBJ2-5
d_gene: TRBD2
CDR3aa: CASSVGLIGGGEETQYF
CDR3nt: TGTGCCAGCAGCGTAGGACTAATAGGCGGGGGAGAAGAGACCCAGTACTTC

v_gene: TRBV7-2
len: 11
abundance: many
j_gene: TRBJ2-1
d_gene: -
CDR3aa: CASSLFAEQFF
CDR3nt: TGTGCCAGCAGCTTATTCGCTGAGCAGTTCTTC

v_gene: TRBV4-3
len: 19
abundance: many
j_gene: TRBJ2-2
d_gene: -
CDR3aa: CASSTALSAGLGTNWELFF
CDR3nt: TGCGCCAGCAGCACCGCTTTATCCGCCGGACTGGGAACGAACTGGGAGCTGTTTTTT

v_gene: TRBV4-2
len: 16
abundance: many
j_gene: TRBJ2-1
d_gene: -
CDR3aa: CASSQEGAPRVDEQFF
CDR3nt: TGTGCCAGCAGCCAAGAGGGAGCCCCCCGGGTGGATGAGCAGTTCTTC

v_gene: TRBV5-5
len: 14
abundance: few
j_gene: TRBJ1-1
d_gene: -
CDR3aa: CASSSDLHRAEAFF
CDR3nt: TGTGCCAGCAGCTCGGACCTACATCGAGCTGAAGCTTTCTTT

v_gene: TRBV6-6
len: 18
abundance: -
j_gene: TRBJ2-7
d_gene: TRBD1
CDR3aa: CASSYPNPPGQSSYEQYF
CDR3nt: TGTGCCAGCAGTTACCCTAATCCCCCGGGACAGAGTTCCTACGAGCAGTACTTC

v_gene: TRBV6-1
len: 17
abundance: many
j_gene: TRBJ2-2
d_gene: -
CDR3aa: CASSEDQGAANTGELFF
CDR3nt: TGTGCCAGCAGTGAAGATCAAGGGGCCGCGAACACCGGGGAGCTGTTTTTT